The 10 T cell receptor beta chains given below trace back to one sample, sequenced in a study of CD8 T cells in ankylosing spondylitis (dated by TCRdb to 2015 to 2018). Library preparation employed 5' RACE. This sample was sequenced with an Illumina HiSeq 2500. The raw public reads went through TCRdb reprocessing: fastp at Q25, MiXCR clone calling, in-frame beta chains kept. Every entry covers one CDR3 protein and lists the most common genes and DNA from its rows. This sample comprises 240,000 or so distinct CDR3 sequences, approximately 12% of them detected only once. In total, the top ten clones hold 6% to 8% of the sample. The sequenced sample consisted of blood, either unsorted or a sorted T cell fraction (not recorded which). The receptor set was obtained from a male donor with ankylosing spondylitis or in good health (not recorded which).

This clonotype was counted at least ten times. The CDR3 DNA follows: TGTGCCAGCAGCCAACGGGGCCATGAGCAGTTCTTC. Translation gives CASSQRGHEQFF. The chain uses TRBV6-2 or TRBV6-3 and TRBJ2-1; D assignment may be TRBD1 or TRBD2 (5 bases each). V was clipped by 6 bases and J by 8 bases, with 11 bases between them. CDR1 is MNHEY and CDR2 is SVGEGT in the germline V gene. There are 12 residues in the CDR3.

The CDR3 loop reads CSATFGGGDTEAFF. DNA for the CDR3: TGCAGTGCTACTTTTGGGGGGGGAGACACTGAAGCTTTCTTT. The V call is TRBV20-1, the J call TRBJ1-1; a possible D gene is TRBD1 (5 bases). The length of the CDR3 is 14 residues. Trimming removed 4 bases at V and 3 bases at J, with 15 bases between. Germline V gene sequence: CDR1 DFQATT, CDR2 SNEGSKA (reference sequence).

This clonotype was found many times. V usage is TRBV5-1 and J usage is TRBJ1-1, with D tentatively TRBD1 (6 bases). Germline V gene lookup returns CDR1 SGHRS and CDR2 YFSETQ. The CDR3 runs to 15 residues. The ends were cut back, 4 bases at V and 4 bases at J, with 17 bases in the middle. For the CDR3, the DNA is TGCGCCAGCAGCGTCGGGGGCCAGGAGGGCACTGAAGCTTTCTTT. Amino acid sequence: CASSVGGQEGTEAFF. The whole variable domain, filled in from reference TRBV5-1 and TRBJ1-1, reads KAGVTQTPRYLIKTRGQQVTLSCSPISGHRSVSWYQQTPGQGLQFLFEYFSETQRNKGNFPGRFSGRQFSNSRSEMNVSTLELGDSALYLCASSVGGQEGTEAFFGQGTRLTVV.

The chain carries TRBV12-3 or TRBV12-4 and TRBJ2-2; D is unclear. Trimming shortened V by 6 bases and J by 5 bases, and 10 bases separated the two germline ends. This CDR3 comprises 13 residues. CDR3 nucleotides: TGTGCCAGCAGGCGAATGGGTACCGGGGAGCTGTTTTTT. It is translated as CASRRMGTGELFF.

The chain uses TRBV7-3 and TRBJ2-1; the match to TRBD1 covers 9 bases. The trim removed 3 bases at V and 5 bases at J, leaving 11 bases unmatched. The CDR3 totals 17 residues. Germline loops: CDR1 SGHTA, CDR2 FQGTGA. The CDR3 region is CASSFTGGGGLNNEQFF. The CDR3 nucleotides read TGTGCCAGCAGCTTCACAGGGGGCGGGGGTTTAAACAATGAGCAGTTCTTC.

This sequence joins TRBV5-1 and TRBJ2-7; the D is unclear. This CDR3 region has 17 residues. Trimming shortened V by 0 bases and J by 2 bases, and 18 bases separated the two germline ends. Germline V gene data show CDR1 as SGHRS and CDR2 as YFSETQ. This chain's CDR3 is CASSLGLREQGTYEQYF. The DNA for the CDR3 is TGCGCCAGCAGCTTGGGTCTTAGGGAACAAGGGACCTACGAGCAGTACTTC.

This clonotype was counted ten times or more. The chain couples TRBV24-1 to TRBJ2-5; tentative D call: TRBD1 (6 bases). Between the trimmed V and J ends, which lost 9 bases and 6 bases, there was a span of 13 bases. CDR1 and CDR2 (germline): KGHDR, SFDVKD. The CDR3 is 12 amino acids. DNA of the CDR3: TGTGCCACCTCCGGGACAACCCAGACCCAGTACTTC. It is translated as CATSGTTQTQYF.

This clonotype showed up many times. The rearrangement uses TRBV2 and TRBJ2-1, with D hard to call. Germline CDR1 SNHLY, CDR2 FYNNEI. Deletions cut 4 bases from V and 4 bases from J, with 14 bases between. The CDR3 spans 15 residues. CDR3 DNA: TGTGCCAGCAGTGGTTACATTCGCCGGTACAATGAGCAGTTCTTC. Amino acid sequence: CASSGYIRRYNEQFF.

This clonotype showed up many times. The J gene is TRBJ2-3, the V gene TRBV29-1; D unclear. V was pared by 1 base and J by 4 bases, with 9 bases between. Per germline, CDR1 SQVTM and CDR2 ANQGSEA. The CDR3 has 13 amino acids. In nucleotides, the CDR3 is TGCAGCGTTGAAGCACAGTTCGCAGATACGCAGTATTTT. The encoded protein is CSVEAQFADTQYF.

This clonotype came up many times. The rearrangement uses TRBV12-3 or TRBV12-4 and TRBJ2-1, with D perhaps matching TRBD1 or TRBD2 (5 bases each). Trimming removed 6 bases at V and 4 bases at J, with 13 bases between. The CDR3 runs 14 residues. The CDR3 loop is CASREPGPYNEQFF. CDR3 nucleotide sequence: TGTGCCAGCAGAGAACCGGGGCCGTACAATGAGCAGTTCTTC.